This is a list of T cell receptor beta chains from one sample in a study of beta chain features in type 1 diabetes. Here immunoSEQ multiplex PCR was the method, and the copy in TCRdb shows in-frame clones only, minus some. The sample includes some 150,000 clones, roughly 10% of them seen just once. Sequenced: central memory CD4+ T cells from blood. The receptors originated from a woman aged 40 to 50 in good health. CDR3s include the opening cysteine and the closing phenylalanine or tryptophan. A D gene is named only where the DNA matches it firmly. A row's size may be missing; if present it is once, few, many or a size class.

D	size	V	J	DNA	CDR3
TRBD1	few	TRBV7-9	TRBJ2-7	TGTGCCAGCAGTGGGGACAGGCGGCGGAACTACGAGCAGTACTTC	CASSGDRRRNYEQYF
.	.	TRBV6-4	TRBJ2-6	TGTGCCAGCAGCCAGGTAGCTGGGGCCAACGTCCTGACTTTC	CASSQVAGANVLTF
TRBD1	.	TRBV5-1	TRBJ2-1	TGCGCCAGCAGCTTGTACGGACAGGGGGCGAACAATGAGCAGTTCTTC	CASSLYGQGANNEQFF
TRBD1	.	TRBV2	TRBJ1-3	TGTGCCAGCAAAGAGACAGGGGGCGAAAACACCATATATTTT	CASKETGGENTIYF
.	few	TRBV18	TRBJ2-2	TGTGCCAGCTCACCACGAACTAGCTGGGAGACCGGGGAGCTGTTTTTT	CASSPRTSWETGELFF
.	.	TRBV5-6	TRBJ2-5	TGTGCCAGCAGCTTGGACCCCGGGACCCAGTACTTC	CASSLDPGTQYF
.	.	TRBV7-9	TRBJ2-3	TGTGCCAGCAGCTGGGAGGGGGGGCGCACAGATACGCAGTATTTT	CASSWEGGRTDTQYF
TRBD2	many	TRBV27	TRBJ2-1	TGTGCCACCCGGCCCCAGTCTAGCGGGGGAACCTACAATGAGCAGTTCTTC	CATRPQSSGGTYNEQFF
.	.	TRBV10-3	TRBJ1-2	TGTGCCATCAGTCCGGGAGGTGGCTACACCTTC	CAISPGGGYTF
TRBD2	few	TRBV5-1	TRBJ2-3	TGCGCCAGCAGCTTCACTAGCGGGGGTGGAGCAGATACGCAGTATTTT	CASSFTSGGGADTQYF
.	.	TRBV11-2	TRBJ2-1	TGTGCCAGCAGCTTAGCCCTAGCGACTTATGAGCAGTTCTTC	CASSLALATYEQFF
TRBD1	many	TRBV18	TRBJ2-7	TGTGCCAGCTCACCCGGGACAGGGCTCTACGAGCAGTACTTC	CASSPGTGLYEQYF
TRBD1	.	TRBV6-7	TRBJ1-2	TGTGCCAGCAGCCTACCCCGGGACAGGGCGGATGGCTACACCTTC	CASSLPRDRADGYTF
.	.	TRBV6-1	TRBJ1-3	TGTGCCAGCAGTCTCTCTGGAAACACCATATATTTT	CASSLSGNTIYF
TRBD1	few	TRBV12-5	TRBJ2-3	TGTGCTAGTGGCCCCGGACAGGGGGTGCTCACAGATACGCAGTATTTT	CASGPGQGVLTDTQYF
.	.	TRBV6-1	TRBJ2-3	TGTGCCAGCAGTGCCGGGACTAGCACAGATACGCAGTATTTT	CASSAGTSTDTQYF
TRBD2	.	TRBV9	TRBJ2-2	TGTGCCAGCAGCCCGCGAAAGGGGAGGGTGGAAACCGGGGAGCTGTTTTTT	CASSPRKGRVETGELFF
TRBD2	.	TRBV11-2	TRBJ2-1	TGTGCCAGCAGCTTAGTTGGGGGAGGGGTTGCGAATGAGCAGTTCTTC	CASSLVGGGVANEQFF
.	few	TRBV18	TRBJ1-3	TGTGCCAGTACCCCGGCGGATCCTGGAAACACCATATATTTT	CASTPADPGNTIYF
.	.	TRBV5-1	TRBJ2-1	TGCGCCAGCAGCTTGGCCGAGACAAGGTTTCGTAGCTCCTACAATGAGCAGTTCTTC	CASSLAETRFRSSYNEQFF
.	few	TRBV10-3	TRBJ2-7	TGTGCCATCAATCTAAAACAGGGATCCTACGAGCAGTACTTC	CAINLKQGSYEQYF
TRBD1	.	TRBV7-9	TRBJ2-6	TGTGCCAGCAGCTTAGGACAGGGGGCTACTGGGGCCAACGTCCTGACTTTC	CASSLGQGATGANVLTF
TRBD1	few	TRBV11-1	TRBJ2-5	TGTGCCAGTAACGACAGGGGGCTAGTGGAGACCCAGTACTTC	CASNDRGLVETQYF
TRBD2	few	TRBV5-1	TRBJ2-5	TGCGCCAGCAGCCCGGCGGTAGCGGGCGCACAAGAGACCCAGTACTTC	CASSPAVAGAQETQYF
TRBD2	many	TRBV28	TRBJ2-3	TGTGCCAGCAGTTTAAGCGGGGGGGCCGAAGATACGCAGTATTTT	CASSLSGGAEDTQYF
.	many	TRBV5-4	TRBJ2-3	TGTGCCAGCAGCTTTGTAGGCACAGATACGCAGTATTTT	CASSFVGTDTQYF
.	few	TRBV10-3	TRBJ2-3	TGTGCCATTGGGCCCCTCCGGGATACGCAGTATTTT	CAIGPLRDTQYF
.	.	TRBV6-1	TRBJ1-3	TGTGCCAGCAGGGGGCCAGGAAACACCATATATTTT	CASRGPGNTIYF
.	.	TRBV6-1	TRBJ2-3	TGTGCCAGCAGTGAAGGGGCACCCAGCACAGATACGCAGTATTTT	CASSEGAPSTDTQYF
.	many	TRBV15	TRBJ2-1	TGTGCCACCAGCAGAGCCGGAAGGACAGTAAACAATGAGCAGTTCTTC	CATSRAGRTVNNEQFF
.	.	TRBV5-5	TRBJ2-2	TGTGCCAGCAGCTTGGATCCGGGTAACACCGGGGAGCTGTTTTTT	CASSLDPGNTGELFF
.	few	TRBV5-1	TRBJ1-6	TGCGCCAGCAGCTCAACAGGGCAGAATTCACCCCTCCACTTT	CASSSTGQNSPLHF
.	.	TRBV4-3	TRBJ2-7	TGCGCCAGCAGCCATAGTTTAACTAGTGGAGAGCAGTACTTC	CASSHSLTSGEQYF
.	.	TRBV11-2	TRBJ2-7	TGTGCCAGCAGCTTAAAGCTGAGGGAGGGGGCCTACGAGCAGTACTTC	CASSLKLREGAYEQYF
TRBD1	.	TRBV5-1	TRBJ1-1	TGCGCCAGCAGCTCTCAGGGGGCAAGCACTGAAGCTTTCTTT	CASSSQGASTEAFF
.	many	TRBV2	TRBJ2-1	TGTGCCAGCAGTGGTCACGGACTGAATAATGAGCAGTTCTTC	CASSGHGLNNEQFF
.	few	TRBV28	TRBJ1-2	TGTGCCAGCAGAACAGAGTATGGCTACACCTTC	CASRTEYGYTF
TRBD1	once	TRBV7-2	TRBJ1-1	TGTGCCAGCAGCCAAAGGACAGGCTTCAACACTGAAGCTTTCTTT	CASSQRTGFNTEAFF
.	few	TRBV20-1	TRBJ2-5	TGCAGTGGTTCAGGGCAAGAGACCCAGTACTTC	CSGSGQETQYF
TRBD1	.	TRBV6-5	TRBJ1-3	TGTGCCAGCAGTTACCTCGACAGGGCTGGAAACACCATATATTTT	CASSYLDRAGNTIYF
TRBD2	few	TRBV7-2	TRBJ2-3	TGTGCCAGCAGCTCCGGAATTGGACTAGCCACAGATACGCAGTATTTT	CASSSGIGLATDTQYF
.	many	TRBV15	TRBJ2-3	TGTGCCACCAGCAGAGGAGGGCAGCTCACAGATACGCAGTATTTT	CATSRGGQLTDTQYF
.	.	TRBV7-8	TRBJ2-7	TGTGCCAGCAGCTTATCGTCCTACGAGCAGTACTTC	CASSLSSYEQYF
TRBD1	.	TRBV5-6	TRBJ2-7	TGTGCCAGCAGCTTTGCCGGGACAGGGGCCTTCTACGAGCAGTACTTC	CASSFAGTGAFYEQYF
.	.	TRBV12-5	TRBJ1-5	TGTGCTAGTGGTCCGACCTCAGGGGCACCATGGCCCCAGCATTTT	CASGPTSGAPWPQHF